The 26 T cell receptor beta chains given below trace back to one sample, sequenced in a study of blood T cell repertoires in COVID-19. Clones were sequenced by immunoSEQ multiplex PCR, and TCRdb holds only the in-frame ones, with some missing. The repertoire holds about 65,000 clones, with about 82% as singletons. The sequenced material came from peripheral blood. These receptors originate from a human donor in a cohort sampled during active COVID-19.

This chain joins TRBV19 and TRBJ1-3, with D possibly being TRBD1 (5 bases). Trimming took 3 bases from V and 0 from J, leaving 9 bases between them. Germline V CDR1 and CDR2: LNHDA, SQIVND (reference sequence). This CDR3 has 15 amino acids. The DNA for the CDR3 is TGTGCCAGTAGTATGCCCGACAGCTCTGGAAACACCATATATTTT. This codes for CASSMPDSSGNTIYF.

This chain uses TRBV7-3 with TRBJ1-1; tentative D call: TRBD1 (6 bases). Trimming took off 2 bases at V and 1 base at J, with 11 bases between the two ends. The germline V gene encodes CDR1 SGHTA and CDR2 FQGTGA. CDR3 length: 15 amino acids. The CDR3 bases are TGTGCCAGCAGCTTAGGGGCGGGGGCGAACACTGAAGCTTTCTTT. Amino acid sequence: CASSLGAGANTEAFF.

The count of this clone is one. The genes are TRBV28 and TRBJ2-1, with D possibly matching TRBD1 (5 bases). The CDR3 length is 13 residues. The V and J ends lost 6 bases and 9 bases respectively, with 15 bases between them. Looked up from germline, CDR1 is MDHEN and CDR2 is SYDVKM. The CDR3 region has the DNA TGTGCCAGCAGGGGGCAGGGTAGGAGTGAGCAGTTCTTC. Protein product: CASRGQGRSEQFF. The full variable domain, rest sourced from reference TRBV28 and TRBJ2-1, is DVKVTQSSRYLVKRTGEKVFLECVQDMDHENMFWYRQDPGLGLRLIYFSYDVKMKEKGDIPEGYSVSREKKERFSLILESASTNQTSMYLCASRGQGRSEQFFGPGTRLTVL.

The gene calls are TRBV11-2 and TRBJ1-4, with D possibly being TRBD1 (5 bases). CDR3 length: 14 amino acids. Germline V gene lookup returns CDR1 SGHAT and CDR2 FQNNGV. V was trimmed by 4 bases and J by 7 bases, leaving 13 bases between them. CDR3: CASSSQGSREKLFF. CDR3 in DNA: TGTGCCAGCAGCTCGCAGGGATCGCGTGAAAAACTGTTTTTT.

The CDR3 nucleotides are TGCGCCAGCAGCCTGGGGCGGGGCACTAGGGAGACCCAGTACTTC. Its protein is CASSLGRGTRETQYF. The genes are TRBV4-3 and TRBJ2-5, with D perhaps TRBD2 (6 bases). With 4 bases removed from V and 5 bases from J, the gap between germline ends came to 17 bases. Germline assignment: CDR1 LGHNA and CDR2 YSLEER. The CDR3 runs 15 residues.

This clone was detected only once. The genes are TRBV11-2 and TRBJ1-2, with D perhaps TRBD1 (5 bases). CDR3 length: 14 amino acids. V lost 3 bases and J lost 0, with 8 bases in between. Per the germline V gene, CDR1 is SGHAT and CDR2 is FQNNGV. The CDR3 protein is CASSFGGSNYGYTF. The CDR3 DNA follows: TGTGCCAGCAGCTTCGGGGGGTCTAACTATGGCTACACCTTC.

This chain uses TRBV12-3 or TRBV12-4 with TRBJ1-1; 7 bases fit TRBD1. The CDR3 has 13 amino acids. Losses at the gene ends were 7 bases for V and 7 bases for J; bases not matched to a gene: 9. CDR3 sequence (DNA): TGTGCCAGCACCCGACAGGGTTACGGTGAAGCTTTCTTT. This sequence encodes CASTRQGYGEAFF.

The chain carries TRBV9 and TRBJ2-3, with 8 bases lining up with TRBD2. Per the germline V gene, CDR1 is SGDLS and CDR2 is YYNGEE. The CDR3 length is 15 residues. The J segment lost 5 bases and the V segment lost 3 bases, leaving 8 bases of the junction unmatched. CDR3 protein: CASSEAPGGRDTQYF. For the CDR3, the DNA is TGTGCCAGCAGCGAGGCCCCGGGGGGGAGAGATACGCAGTATTTT.

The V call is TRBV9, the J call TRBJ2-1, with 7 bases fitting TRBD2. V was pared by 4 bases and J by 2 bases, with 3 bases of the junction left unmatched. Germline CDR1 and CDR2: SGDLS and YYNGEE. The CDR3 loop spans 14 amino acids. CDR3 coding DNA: TGTGCCAGCAGCATAGCGGGTACCTACAATGAGCAGTTCTTC. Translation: CASSIAGTYNEQFF. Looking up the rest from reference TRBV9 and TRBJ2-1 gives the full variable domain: DSGVTQTPKHLITATGQRVTLRCSPRSGDLSVYWYQQSLDQGLQFLIQYYNGEERAKGNILERFSAQQFPDLHSELNLSSLELGDSALYFCASSIAGTYNEQFFGPGTRLTVL.

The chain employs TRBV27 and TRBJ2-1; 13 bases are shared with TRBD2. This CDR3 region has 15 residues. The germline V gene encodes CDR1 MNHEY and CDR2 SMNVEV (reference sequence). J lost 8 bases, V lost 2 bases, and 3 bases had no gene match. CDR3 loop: CASSLRTSGGDEQFF. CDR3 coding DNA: TGTGCCAGCAGTTTAAGGACTAGCGGGGGAGATGAGCAGTTCTTC.

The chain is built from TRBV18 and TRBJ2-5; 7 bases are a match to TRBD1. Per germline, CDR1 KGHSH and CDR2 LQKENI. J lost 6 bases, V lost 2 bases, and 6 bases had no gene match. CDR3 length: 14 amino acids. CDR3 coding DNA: TGTGCCAGCTCACCATCTACAGGGGTTAAGACCCAGTACTTC. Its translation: CASSPSTGVKTQYF.

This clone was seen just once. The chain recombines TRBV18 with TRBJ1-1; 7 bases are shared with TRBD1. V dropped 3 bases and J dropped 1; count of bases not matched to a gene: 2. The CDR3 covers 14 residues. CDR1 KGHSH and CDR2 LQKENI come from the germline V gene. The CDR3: CASSPQGENTEAFF. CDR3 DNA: TGTGCCAGCTCACCCCAGGGGGAGAACACTGAAGCTTTCTTT.

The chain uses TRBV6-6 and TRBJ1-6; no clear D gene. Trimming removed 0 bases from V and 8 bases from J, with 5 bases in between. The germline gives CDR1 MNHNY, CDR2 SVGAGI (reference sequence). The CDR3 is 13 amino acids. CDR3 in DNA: TGTGCCAGCAGTTACTCGACTGATTCACCCCTCCACTTT. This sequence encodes CASSYSTDSPLHF.

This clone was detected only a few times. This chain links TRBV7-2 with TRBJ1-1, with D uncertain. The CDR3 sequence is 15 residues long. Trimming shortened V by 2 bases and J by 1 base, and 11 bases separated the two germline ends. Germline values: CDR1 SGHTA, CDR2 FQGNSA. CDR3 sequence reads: CASSLLALGNTEAFF. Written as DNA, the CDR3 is TGTGCCAGCAGCTTATTAGCCCTTGGGAACACTGAAGCTTTCTTT.

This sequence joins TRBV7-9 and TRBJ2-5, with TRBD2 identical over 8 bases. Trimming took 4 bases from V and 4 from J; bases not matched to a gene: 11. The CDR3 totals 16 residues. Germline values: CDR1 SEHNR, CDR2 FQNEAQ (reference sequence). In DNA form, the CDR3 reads TGTGCCAGCAGCTCCCTTTACGGGGGGGCCGTAGAGACCCAGTACTTC. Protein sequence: CASSSLYGGAVETQYF.

The DNA of the CDR3 is TGTGCCAGCAGCTTCCAGGGGGTCGGCGGAAAACTGTTTTTT. Its translation: CASSFQGVGGKLFF. The chain recombines TRBV5-6 with TRBJ1-4; 7 bases are shared with TRBD1. The CDR3 runs to 14 residues. Losses at the gene ends were 2 bases for V and 10 bases for J; bases not matched to a gene: 8. Germline CDR1 SGHDT, CDR2 YYEEEE.

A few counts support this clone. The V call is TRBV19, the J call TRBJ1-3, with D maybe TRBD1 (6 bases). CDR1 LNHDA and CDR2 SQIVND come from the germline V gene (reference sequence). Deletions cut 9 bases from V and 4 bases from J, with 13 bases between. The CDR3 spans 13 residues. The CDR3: CASLWTAGNTIYF. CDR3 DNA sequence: TGTGCCAGCCTTTGGACAGCAGGAAACACCATATATTTT.

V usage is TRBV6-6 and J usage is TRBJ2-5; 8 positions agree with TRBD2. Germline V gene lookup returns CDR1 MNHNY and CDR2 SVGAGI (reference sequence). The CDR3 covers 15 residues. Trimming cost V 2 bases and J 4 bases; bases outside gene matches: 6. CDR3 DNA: TGTGCCAGCAGTTACCTAGGGACTAGTACAGAGACCCAGTACTTC. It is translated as CASSYLGTSTETQYF.

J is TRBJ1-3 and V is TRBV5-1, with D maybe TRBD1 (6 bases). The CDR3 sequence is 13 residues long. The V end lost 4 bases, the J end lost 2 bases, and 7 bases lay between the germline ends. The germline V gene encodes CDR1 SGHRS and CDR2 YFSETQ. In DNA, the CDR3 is TGCGCCAGCAGCCCAGGGGCTGGAAACACCATATATTTT. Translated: CASSPGAGNTIYF.

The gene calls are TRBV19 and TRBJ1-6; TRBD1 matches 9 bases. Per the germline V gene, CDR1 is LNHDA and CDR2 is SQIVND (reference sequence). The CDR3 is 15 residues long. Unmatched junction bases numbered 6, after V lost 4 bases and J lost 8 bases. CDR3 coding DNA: TGTGCCAGTAGTACTACCGGGACAGGGTATTCACCCCTCCACTTT. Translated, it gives CASSTTGTGYSPLHF.

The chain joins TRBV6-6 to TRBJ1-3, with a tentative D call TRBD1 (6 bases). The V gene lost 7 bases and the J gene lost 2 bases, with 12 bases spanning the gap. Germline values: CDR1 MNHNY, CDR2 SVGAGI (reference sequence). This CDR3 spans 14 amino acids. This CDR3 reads CASTPRTAGNTIYF. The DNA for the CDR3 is TGTGCCAGCACCCCCCGGACAGCTGGAAACACCATATATTTT.

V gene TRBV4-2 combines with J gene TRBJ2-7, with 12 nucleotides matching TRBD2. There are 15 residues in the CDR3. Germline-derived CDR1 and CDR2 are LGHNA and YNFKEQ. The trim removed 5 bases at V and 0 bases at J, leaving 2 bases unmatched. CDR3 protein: CASSMGLAGSYEQYF. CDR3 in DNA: TGTGCCAGCAGCATGGGACTAGCGGGCTCCTACGAGCAGTACTTC.

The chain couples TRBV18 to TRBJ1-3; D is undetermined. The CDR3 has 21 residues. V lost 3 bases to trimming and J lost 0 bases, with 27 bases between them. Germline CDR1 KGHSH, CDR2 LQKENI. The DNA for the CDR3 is TGTGCCAGCTCACCGACAACTCAGGACTTCCAACAATCTAGCTCTGGAAACACCATATATTTT. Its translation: CASSPTTQDFQQSSSGNTIYF.

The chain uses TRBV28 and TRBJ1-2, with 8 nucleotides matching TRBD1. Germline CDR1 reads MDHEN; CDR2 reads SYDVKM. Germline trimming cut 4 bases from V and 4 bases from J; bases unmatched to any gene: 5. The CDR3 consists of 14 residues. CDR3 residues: CASSSGGTGYGYTF. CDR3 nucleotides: TGTGCCAGCAGTTCGGGTGGGACAGGCTATGGCTACACCTTC.

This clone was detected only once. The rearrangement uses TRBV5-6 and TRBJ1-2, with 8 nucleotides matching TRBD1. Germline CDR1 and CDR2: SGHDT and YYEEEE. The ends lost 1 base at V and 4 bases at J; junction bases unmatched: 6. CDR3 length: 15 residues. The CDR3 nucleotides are TGTGCCAGCAGCTTGCAGGGACAGGTCTTCTATGGCTACACCTTC. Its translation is CASSLQGQVFYGYTF.

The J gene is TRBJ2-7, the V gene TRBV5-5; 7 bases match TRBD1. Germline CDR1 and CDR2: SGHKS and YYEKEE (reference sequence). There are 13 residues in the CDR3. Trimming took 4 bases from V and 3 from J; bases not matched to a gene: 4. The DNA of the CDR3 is TGTGCCAGCAGCCAGACAGGGATCTACGAGCAGTACTTC. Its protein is CASSQTGIYEQYF. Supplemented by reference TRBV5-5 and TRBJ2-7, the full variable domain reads DAGVTQSPTHLIKTRGQQVTLRCSPISGHKSVSWYQQVLGQGPQFIFQYYEKEERGRGNFPDRFSARQFPNYSSELNVNALLLGDSALYLCASSQTGIYEQYFGPGTRLTVT.